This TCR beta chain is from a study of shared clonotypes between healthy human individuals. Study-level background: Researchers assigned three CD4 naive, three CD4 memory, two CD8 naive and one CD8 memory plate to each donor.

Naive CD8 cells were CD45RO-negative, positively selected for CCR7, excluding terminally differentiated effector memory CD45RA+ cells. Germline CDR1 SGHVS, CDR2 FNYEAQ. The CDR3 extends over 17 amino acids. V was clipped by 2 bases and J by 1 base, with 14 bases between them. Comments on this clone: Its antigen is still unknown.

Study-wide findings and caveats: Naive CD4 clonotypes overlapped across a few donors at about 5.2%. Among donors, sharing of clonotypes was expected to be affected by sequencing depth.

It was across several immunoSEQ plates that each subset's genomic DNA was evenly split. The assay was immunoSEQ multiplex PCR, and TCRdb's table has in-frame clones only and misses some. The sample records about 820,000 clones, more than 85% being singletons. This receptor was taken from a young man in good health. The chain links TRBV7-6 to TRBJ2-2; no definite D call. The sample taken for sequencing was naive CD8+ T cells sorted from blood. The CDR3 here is CASSLLSKYKNTGELFF. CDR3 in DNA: TGTGCCAGCAGCTTATTGTCCAAGTATAAGAACACCGGGGAGCTGTTTTTT.